This TCR beta chain is from a study of shared clonotypes between healthy human individuals. Study in general: With ages of 18 to 49, the donors were a couple of women and a few men.

Sequencing was performed with immunoSEQ multiplex PCR; in TCRdb, only in-frame clones are kept and a portion is missing. Of 2.5 million or so clones detected, more than 80% appear once; the ten largest clones hold about 0.13%. Sequenced sample: naive CD4+ T cells sorted from blood. Subset here: CD45RA+ positively selected. The origin of this receptor is a man aged 18 to 30 in good health.

The CDR3 DNA reads TGTGCCAGCAGCTTAGCTGGGGGACCCTCCTCTGGGGCCAACGTCCTGACTTTC. The encoded protein is CASSLAGGPSSGANVLTF. The rearrangement uses TRBV7-9 and TRBJ2-6; the D call may be TRBD1 or TRBD2 (5 bases each). Deletions cut 0 bases from V and 0 bases from J, with 12 bases between. The germline V gene encodes CDR1 SEHNR and CDR2 FQNEAQ (reference sequence). This CDR3 comprises 18 residues.